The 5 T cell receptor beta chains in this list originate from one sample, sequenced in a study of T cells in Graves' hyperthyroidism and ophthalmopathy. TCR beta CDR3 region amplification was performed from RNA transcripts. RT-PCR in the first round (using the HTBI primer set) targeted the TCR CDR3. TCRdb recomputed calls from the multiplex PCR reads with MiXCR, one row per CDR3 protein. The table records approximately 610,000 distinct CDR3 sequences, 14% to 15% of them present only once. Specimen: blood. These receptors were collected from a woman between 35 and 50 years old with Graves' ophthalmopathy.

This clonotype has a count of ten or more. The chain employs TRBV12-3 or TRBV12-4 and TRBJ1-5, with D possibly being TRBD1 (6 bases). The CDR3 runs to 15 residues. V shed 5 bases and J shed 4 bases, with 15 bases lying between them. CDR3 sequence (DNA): TGTGCCAGCAGTCCGCAGGGGACGTTGAATCAGCCCCAGCATTTT. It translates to CASSPQGTLNQPQHF.

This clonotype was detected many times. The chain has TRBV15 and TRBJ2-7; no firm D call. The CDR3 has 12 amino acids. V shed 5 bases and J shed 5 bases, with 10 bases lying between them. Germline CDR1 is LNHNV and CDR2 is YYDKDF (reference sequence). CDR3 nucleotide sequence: TGTGCCACCAGCGTTAGTGGCCACGAGCAGTACTTC. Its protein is CATSVSGHEQYF.

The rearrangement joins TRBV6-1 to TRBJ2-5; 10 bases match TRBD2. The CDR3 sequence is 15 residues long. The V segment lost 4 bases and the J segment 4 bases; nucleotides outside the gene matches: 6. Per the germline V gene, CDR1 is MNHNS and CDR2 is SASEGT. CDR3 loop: CASSAVAGGGETQYF. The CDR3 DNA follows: TGTGCCAGCAGTGCGGTAGCGGGGGGTGGAGAGACCCAGTACTTC.

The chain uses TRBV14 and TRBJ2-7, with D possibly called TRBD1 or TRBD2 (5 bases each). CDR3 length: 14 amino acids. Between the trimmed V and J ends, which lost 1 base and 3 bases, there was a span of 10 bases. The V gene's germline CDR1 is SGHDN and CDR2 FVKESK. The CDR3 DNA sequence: TGTGCCAGCAGCCAAGCCCGGGGCGTCTACGAGCAGTACTTC. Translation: CASSQARGVYEQYF. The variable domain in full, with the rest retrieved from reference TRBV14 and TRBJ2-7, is EAGVTQFPSHSVIEKGQTVTLRCDPISGHDNLYWYRRVMGKEIKFLLHFVKESKQDESGMPNNRFLAERTGGTYSTLKVQPAELEDSGVYFCASSQARGVYEQYFGPGTRLTVT.

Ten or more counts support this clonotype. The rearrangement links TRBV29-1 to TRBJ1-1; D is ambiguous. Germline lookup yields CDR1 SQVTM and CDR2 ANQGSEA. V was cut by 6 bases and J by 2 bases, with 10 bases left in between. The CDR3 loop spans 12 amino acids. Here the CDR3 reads CSVPSFNTEAFF. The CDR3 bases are TGCAGCGTACCCTCATTTAACACTGAAGCTTTCTTT.